These 27 T cell receptor beta chains were all obtained from the same sample, sequenced in a study of T cell responses to AZD1222 COVID-19 vaccine. Assay: immunoSEQ multiplex PCR; the TCRdb copy retains only in-frame clones and omits some. The data show under 200,000 clones, with approximately 94% seen just once and 3.6% held by the top ten. The specimen comprised peripheral blood, sampled 28 days after the second dose of the MenACWY control vaccine. The source of these receptors is an adult who received the MenACWY meningococcal vaccine as a control.

This clone turned up a few times. V and J are TRBV5-4 and TRBJ1-2; D is perhaps TRBD1 (6 bases). There are 14 residues in the CDR3. V gave up 4 bases and J gave up 4 bases, with 14 bases separating them. Germline CDR1 reads SGHNT; CDR2 reads YYREEE (reference sequence). This CDR3 is CASSRTENPYGYTF. The CDR3 DNA reads TGTGCCAGCAGCCGGACAGAAAACCCCTATGGCTACACCTTC.

This clone has only one observation. The chain is built from TRBV29-1 and TRBJ1-3; a weak D match, TRBD1 (5 bases). Per germline, CDR1 SQVTM and CDR2 ANQGSEA. Trimming removed 6 bases from V and 0 bases from J, with 12 bases in between. This CDR3 is 14 amino acids long. The CDR3 protein is CSVWDRGSGNTIYF. Here the CDR3 DNA reads TGCAGCGTCTGGGACCGGGGCTCTGGAAACACCATATATTTT.

The chain couples TRBV7-2 to TRBJ1-1; maybe TRBD1 (6 bases). Trimming shortened V by 6 bases and J by 0 bases, and 14 bases separated the two germline ends. The CDR3 extends over 15 amino acids. Germline loops: CDR1 SGHTA, CDR2 FQGNSA. The CDR3 loop reads CASRARGQMNTEAFF. The DNA for the CDR3 is TGTGCCAGCAGGGCTCGTGGACAGATGAACACTGAAGCTTTCTTT.

V gene TRBV29-1 combines with J gene TRBJ1-5, with D tentatively TRBD1 (5 bases). The germline V gene encodes CDR1 SQVTM and CDR2 ANQGSEA. This CDR3 spans 13 amino acids. Trimming took off 3 bases at V and 6 bases at J, with 12 bases between the two ends. The CDR3 DNA follows: TGCAGCGTTGATCAGGGTGTGGGTCAGCCCCAGCATTTT. It yields the protein CSVDQGVGQPQHF.

The chain links TRBV10-3 to TRBJ2-7; the match to TRBD2 covers 9 bases. The CDR3 loop spans 15 amino acids. The germline gives CDR1 ENHRY, CDR2 SYGVKD. Trimming cost V 4 bases and J 6 bases; bases outside gene matches: 10. The CDR3 spells CAISVASGALGEQYF. The CDR3 region has the DNA TGTGCCATCAGTGTGGCTAGCGGGGCCCTGGGCGAGCAGTACTTC.

The chain couples TRBV28 to TRBJ1-2; D remains ambiguous. Germline assignment: CDR1 MDHEN and CDR2 SYDVKM. The CDR3 is made up of 15 amino acids. The V and J ends lost 5 bases and 0 bases respectively, with 13 bases between them. For the CDR3, the DNA is TGTGCCAGCAGTCCGGCAACTGGAGCTAACTATGGCTACACCTTC. It specifies CASSPATGANYGYTF.

This clone was observed a single time. V usage is TRBV12-3 or TRBV12-4 and J usage is TRBJ1-2; TRBD1 aligns across 8 bases. The junction had 3 bases not matched to a gene; V was cut back by 3 bases and J by 6 bases. This CDR3 is built from 13 residues. The DNA for the CDR3 is TGTGCCAGCAGTTTTGAGACAGGGGATGGCTACACCTTC. As protein: CASSFETGDGYTF.

This clone appeared a single time. V gene TRBV7-2 combines with J gene TRBJ2-2; 7 bases map to TRBD2. Germline V gives CDR1 SGHTA, CDR2 FQGNSA. The CDR3 extends over 15 amino acids. Germline trimming cut 0 bases from V and 6 bases from J; bases unmatched to any gene: 4. The CDR3 is CASSLAHLAAGELFF. The CDR3 nucleotides read TGTGCCAGCAGCTTAGCGCATCTAGCGGCCGGGGAGCTGTTTTTT.

This rearrangement joins TRBV28 to TRBJ1-5; unclear D gene. CDR3 length equals 12 residues. Germline V gives CDR1 MDHEN, CDR2 SYDVKM. Trimming took off 7 bases at V and 6 bases at J, with 10 bases between the two ends. The CDR3 DNA is TGTGCCAGCATCGCTGCAGGTCAGCCCCAGCATTTT. It specifies CASIAAGQPQHF.

The chain joins TRBV14 to TRBJ1-6; D gene ambiguous. The length of the CDR3 is 13 residues. With 1 base removed from V and 11 bases from J, the gap between germline ends came to 9 bases. Germline lookup yields CDR1 SGHDN and CDR2 FVKESK. CDR3 DNA sequence: TGTGCCAGCAGCCAAGGGTCCATCCCACCCCTCCACTTT. Translation: CASSQGSIPPLHF.

The chain couples TRBV7-3 to TRBJ2-3; D unclear. V dropped 1 base and J dropped 4 bases, with 6 bases sitting between them. The CDR3 has 13 residues. Germline CDR1 SGHTA, CDR2 FQGTGA. The CDR3 DNA reads as TGTGCCAGCAGCTTAATACCAGCAGATACGCAGTATTTT. As protein: CASSLIPADTQYF. The full variable domain, with the rest looked up from reference TRBV7-3 and TRBJ2-3, is GAGVSQTPSNKVTEKGKYVELRCDPISGHTALYWYRQSLGQGPEFLIYFQGTGAADDSGLPNDRFFAVRPEGSVSTLKIQRTERGDSAVYLCASSLIPADTQYFGPGTRLTVL.

The rearrangement joins TRBV19 to TRBJ1-6; D gene ambiguous. This CDR3 comprises 15 residues. Trimming left V 7 bases short and J 7 bases short, with 17 bases between. In germline, CDR1 is LNHDA, CDR2 SQIVND (reference sequence). CDR3 sequence: CASTPRDLGNSPLHF. The CDR3 DNA reads as TGTGCCAGTACCCCAAGGGATCTCGGGAATTCACCCCTCCACTTT. Complete variable domain (other parts from reference TRBV19 and TRBJ1-6): DGGITQSPKYLFRKEGQNVTLSCEQNLNHDAMYWYRQDPGQGLRLIYYSQIVNDFQKGDIAEGYSVSREKKESFPLTVTSAQKNPTAFYLCASTPRDLGNSPLHFGNGTRLTVT.

The genes are TRBV19 and TRBJ1-1; the D is unclear. Looked up from germline, CDR1 is LNHDA and CDR2 is SQIVND (reference sequence). Trimming left V 4 bases short and J 0 bases short, with 9 bases between. The CDR3 extends over 14 amino acids. CDR3 bases: TGTGCCAGTAGTAAGGGAAGGTTGAACACTGAAGCTTTCTTT. This encodes CASSKGRLNTEAFF. Complete variable domain (other parts from reference TRBV19 and TRBJ1-1): DGGITQSPKYLFRKEGQNVTLSCEQNLNHDAMYWYRQDPGQGLRLIYYSQIVNDFQKGDIAEGYSVSREKKESFPLTVTSAQKNPTAFYLCASSKGRLNTEAFFGQGTRLTVV.

This clone was observed a single time. V is TRBV19 and J is TRBJ2-1, with TRBD2 matching over 8 bases. V lost 5 bases and J lost 4; bases outside the gene matches: 7. Looked up from germline, CDR1 is LNHDA and CDR2 is SQIVND (reference sequence). There are 15 residues in the CDR3. The CDR3 here is CASSGLSGGYNEQFF. The CDR3 nucleotides read TGTGCCAGTAGTGGGCTATCGGGAGGGTACAATGAGCAGTTCTTC.

The V call is TRBV18, the J call TRBJ1-1; 7 nucleotides align to TRBD1. The length of the CDR3 is 15 residues. Germline V CDR1 and CDR2: KGHSH, LQKENI. After removal of 6 bases from V and 4 bases from J, the junction contained 11 bases not matched to a gene. The chain's CDR3 is CASSRQAGGGTEAFF. CDR3 DNA sequence: TGTGCCAGCTCGCGACAGGCAGGGGGAGGCACTGAAGCTTTCTTT.

This clone has only a few counts. CDR3 loop: CASSPTPTGDYGYTF. CDR3 nucleotides: TGTGCCAGCAGCCCGACTCCAACAGGTGACTATGGCTACACCTTC. The chain has TRBV7-8 and TRBJ1-2, with TRBD1 as a possible D gene (5 bases). CDR1 SGHVS and CDR2 FQNEAQ come from the germline V gene. Trimming took off 5 bases at V and 3 bases at J, with 16 bases between the two ends. The CDR3 length is 15 residues.

The gene calls are TRBV11-3 and TRBJ1-1, with unresolved D. The CDR3 sequence is 14 residues long. The germline CDR1 and CDR2 sequences are SGHNT and YENEEA. The V end lost 1 base, the J end lost 10 bases, and 16 bases lay between the germline ends. For the CDR3, the DNA is TGTGCCAGCAGCTTAGCCAATTGGCCCCGAATAGCTTTCTTT. Encoded protein: CASSLANWPRIAFF.

The chain has TRBV7-3 and TRBJ2-5, with D tentatively TRBD2 (5 bases). CDR1 SGHTA and CDR2 FQGTGA come from the germline V gene. The CDR3 is made up of 14 amino acids. The V end was cut by 2 bases, the J end by 5 bases, with 12 bases between. CDR3 sequence reads: CASSLVGLAETQYF. CDR3 sequence (DNA): TGTGCCAGCAGCTTAGTCGGTTTAGCGGAGACCCAGTACTTC.

This clone was seen once. This chain connects TRBV21-1 to TRBJ1-2; the table calls TRBD1, which could not be checked here. TRBV21-1 is noted as a pseudogene. The CDR3 spans 14 residues. CDR3 sequence reads: CASSKVGSGDGYTF. CDR3 coding DNA: TGTGCCAGCAGCAAAGTGGGATCAGGGGATGGCTACACCTTC.

The rearrangement links TRBV5-1 to TRBJ1-2, with TRBD1 matching 10 bases. The ends lost 3 bases at V and 0 bases at J; junction bases unmatched: 5. Germline assignment: CDR1 SGHRS and CDR2 YFSETQ. The CDR3 totals 16 residues. The CDR3 spells CASSSGDRGANYGYTF. The CDR3 region has the DNA TGCGCCAGCAGCTCGGGGGACAGGGGCGCTAACTATGGCTACACCTTC.

V gene TRBV4-2 combines with J gene TRBJ2-4; D gene ambiguous. Trimming took 2 bases from V and 7 from J, leaving 3 bases between them. Germline V gene data show CDR1 as LGHNA and CDR2 as YNFKEQ. CDR3 length: 11 amino acids. CDR3 sequence: CASSQLNIQYF. CDR3 in DNA: TGTGCCAGCAGCCAACTGAACATTCAGTACTTC.

This chain connects TRBV11-2 to TRBJ1-2; possible D gene TRBD1, 6 bases. Germline-derived CDR1 and CDR2 are SGHAT and FQNNGV. The ends were cut back, 3 bases at V and 8 bases at J, with 16 bases in the middle. This CDR3 has 14 residues. The CDR3 DNA reads as TGTGCCAGCAGCTTCGGGACACCCTTTTCAGGCTACACCTTC. Residues: CASSFGTPFSGYTF.

The chain couples TRBV11-2 to TRBJ2-1; 9 bases are shared with TRBD2. Germline V CDR1 and CDR2: SGHAT, FQNNGV. Trimming removed 5 bases from V and 6 bases from J; junction bases left unmatched: 8. CDR3 size: 15 residues. Here the CDR3 DNA reads TGTGCCAGCAGCAGTACTAGCGGGCCACTCAATGAGCAGTTCTTC. Translation: CASSSTSGPLNEQFF.

The chain carries TRBV7-8 and TRBJ2-3; tentatively, D is TRBD2 (5 bases). The CDR3 loop spans 15 amino acids. Germline loops: CDR1 SGHVS, CDR2 FQNEAQ. V was shortened by 4 bases and J by 2 bases, with 13 bases between the two germline ends. CDR3 bases: TGTGCCAGCAGCTCTCCGGGATCAAACACAGATACGCAGTATTTT. Protein sequence: CASSSPGSNTDTQYF.

The chain is built from TRBV27 and TRBJ1-2, with 8 bases fitting TRBD1. Per germline, CDR1 MNHEY and CDR2 SMNVEV (reference sequence). CDR3 length equals 13 residues. The V gene end was trimmed by 6 bases and the J gene end by 7 bases; junction bases not matched to a gene: 7. CDR3 sequence (DNA): TGTGCCAGCAGGCCCGGACAGGGCGGTGGCTACACCTTC. Translation: CASRPGQGGGYTF.

This clone was counted a single time. The genes are TRBV2 and TRBJ1-5; D remains unclear. Germline CDR1 reads SNHLY; CDR2 reads FYNNEI. Trimming removed 6 bases at V and 4 bases at J, with 10 bases between. CDR3 length: 13 amino acids. This CDR3 reads CASSVTKNQPQHF. The CDR3 DNA is TGTGCCAGCAGCGTAACCAAGAATCAGCCCCAGCATTTT.

CDR3 loop: CASSGPYYEQYF. The CDR3 bases are TGTGCCAGCAGCGGACCTTACTACGAGCAGTACTTC. This chain links TRBV14 with TRBJ2-7; D is ambiguous. Trimming shortened V by 5 bases and J by 3 bases, and 8 bases separated the two germline ends. Germline V gene data show CDR1 as SGHDN and CDR2 as FVKESK. The length of the CDR3 is 12 residues. Filled out from reference TRBV14 and TRBJ2-7, the complete variable domain reads EAGVTQFPSHSVIEKGQTVTLRCDPISGHDNLYWYRRVMGKEIKFLLHFVKESKQDESGMPNNRFLAERTGGTYSTLKVQPAELEDSGVYFCASSGPYYEQYFGPGTRLTVT.